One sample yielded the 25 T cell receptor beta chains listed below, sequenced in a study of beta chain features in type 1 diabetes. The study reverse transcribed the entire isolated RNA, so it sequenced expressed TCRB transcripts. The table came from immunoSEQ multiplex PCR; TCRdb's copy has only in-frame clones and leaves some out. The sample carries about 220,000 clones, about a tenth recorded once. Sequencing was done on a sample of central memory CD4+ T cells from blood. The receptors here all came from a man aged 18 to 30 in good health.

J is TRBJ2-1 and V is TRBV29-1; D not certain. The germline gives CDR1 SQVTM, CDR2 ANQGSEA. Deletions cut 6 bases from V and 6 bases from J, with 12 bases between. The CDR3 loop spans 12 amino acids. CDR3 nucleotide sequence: TGCAGCGTCGCTACCAACGGCAATGAGCAGTTCTTC. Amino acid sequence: CSVATNGNEQFF.

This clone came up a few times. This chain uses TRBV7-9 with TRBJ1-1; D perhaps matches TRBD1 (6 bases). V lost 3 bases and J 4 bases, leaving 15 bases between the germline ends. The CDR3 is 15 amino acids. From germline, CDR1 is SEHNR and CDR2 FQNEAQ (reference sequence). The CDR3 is CASSFFQGPRTEAFF. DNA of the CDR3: TGTGCCAGCAGCTTTTTCCAGGGGCCTCGCACTGAAGCTTTCTTT. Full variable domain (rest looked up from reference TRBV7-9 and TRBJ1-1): DTGVSQNPRHKITKRGQNVTFRCDPISEHNRLYWYRQTLGQGPEFLTYFQNEAQLEKSRLLSDRFSAERPKGSFSTLEIQRTEQGDSAMYLCASSFFQGPRTEAFFGQGTRLTVV.

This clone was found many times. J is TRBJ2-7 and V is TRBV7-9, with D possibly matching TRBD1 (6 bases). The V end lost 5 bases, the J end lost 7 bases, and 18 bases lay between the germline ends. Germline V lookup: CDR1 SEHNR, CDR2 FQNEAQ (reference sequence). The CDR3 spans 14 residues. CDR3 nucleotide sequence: TGTGCCAGCAGCACGACAGGCCTGTCGGGGGAGCAGTACTTC. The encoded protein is CASSTTGLSGEQYF. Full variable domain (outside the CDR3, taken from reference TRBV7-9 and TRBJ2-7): DTGVSQNPRHKITKRGQNVTFRCDPISEHNRLYWYRQTLGQGPEFLTYFQNEAQLEKSRLLSDRFSAERPKGSFSTLEIQRTEQGDSAMYLCASSTTGLSGEQYFGPGTRLTVT.

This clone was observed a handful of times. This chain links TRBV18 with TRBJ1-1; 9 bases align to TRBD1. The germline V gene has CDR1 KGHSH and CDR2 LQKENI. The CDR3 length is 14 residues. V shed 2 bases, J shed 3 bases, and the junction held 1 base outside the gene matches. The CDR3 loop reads CASSPWTGDTEAFF. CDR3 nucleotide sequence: TGTGCCAGCTCACCATGGACAGGGGACACTGAAGCTTTCTTT.

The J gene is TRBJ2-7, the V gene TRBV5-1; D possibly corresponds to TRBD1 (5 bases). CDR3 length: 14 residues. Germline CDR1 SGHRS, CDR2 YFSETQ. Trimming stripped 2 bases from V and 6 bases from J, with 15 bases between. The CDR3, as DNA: TGCGCCAGCAGCTTCCAGACAGCTCGAGGCGAGCAGTACTTC. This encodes CASSFQTARGEQYF.

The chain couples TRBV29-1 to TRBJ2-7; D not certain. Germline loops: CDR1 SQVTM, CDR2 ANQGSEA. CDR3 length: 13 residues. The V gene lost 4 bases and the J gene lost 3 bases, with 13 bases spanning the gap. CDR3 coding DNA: TGCAGCGTTGTGACTCAGGATATCTACGAGCAGTACTTC. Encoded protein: CSVVTQDIYEQYF.

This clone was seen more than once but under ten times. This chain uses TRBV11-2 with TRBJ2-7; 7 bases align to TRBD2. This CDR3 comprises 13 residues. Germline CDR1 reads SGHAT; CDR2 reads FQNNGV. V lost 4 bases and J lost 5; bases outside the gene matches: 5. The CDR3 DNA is TGTGCCAGCAGCTCGAAGACTAGCCACGAGCAGTACTTC. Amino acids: CASSSKTSHEQYF.

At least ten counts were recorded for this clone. The CDR3 sequence: CATSGTVYNEQFF. CDR3 sequence (DNA): TGTGCCACCTCCGGGACAGTATACAATGAGCAGTTCTTC. The rearrangement uses TRBV2 and TRBJ2-1, with 7 bases lining up with TRBD1. Per the germline V gene, CDR1 is SNHLY and CDR2 is FYNNEI. Trimming removed 10 bases from V and 4 bases from J; junction bases left unmatched: 7. The CDR3 runs 13 residues.

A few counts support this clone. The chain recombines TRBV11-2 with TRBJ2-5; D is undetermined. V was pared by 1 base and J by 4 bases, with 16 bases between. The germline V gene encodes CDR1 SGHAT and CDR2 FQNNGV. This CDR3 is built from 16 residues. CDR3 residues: CASSLVFGSTVETQYF. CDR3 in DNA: TGTGCCAGCAGCTTAGTGTTTGGGTCCACGGTAGAGACCCAGTACTTC.

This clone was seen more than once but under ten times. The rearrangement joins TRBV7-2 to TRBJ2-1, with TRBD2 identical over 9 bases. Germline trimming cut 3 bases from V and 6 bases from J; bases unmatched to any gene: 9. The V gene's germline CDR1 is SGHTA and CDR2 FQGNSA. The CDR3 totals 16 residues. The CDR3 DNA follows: TGTGCCAGCAGCTTGGAAGCGGGAGGTTACTCCAATGAGCAGTTCTTC. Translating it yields CASSLEAGGYSNEQFF.

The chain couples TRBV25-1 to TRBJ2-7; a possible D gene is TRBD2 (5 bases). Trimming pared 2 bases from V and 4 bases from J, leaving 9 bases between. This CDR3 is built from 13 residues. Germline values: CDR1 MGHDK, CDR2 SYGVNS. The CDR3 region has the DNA TGTGCCAGCAGTGAAGCAAGCGGTTACGAGCAGTACTTC. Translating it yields CASSEASGYEQYF.

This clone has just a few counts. CDR3 sequence (DNA): TGCAGCGTTGGGGGCAGAGCTAACTATGGCTACACCTTC. Translation: CSVGGRANYGYTF. J is TRBJ1-2 and V is TRBV29-1, with D tentatively TRBD1 (5 bases). V was pared by 4 bases and J by 0 bases, with 9 bases between. Germline V gene lookup returns CDR1 SQVTM and CDR2 ANQGSEA. The CDR3 spans 13 residues.

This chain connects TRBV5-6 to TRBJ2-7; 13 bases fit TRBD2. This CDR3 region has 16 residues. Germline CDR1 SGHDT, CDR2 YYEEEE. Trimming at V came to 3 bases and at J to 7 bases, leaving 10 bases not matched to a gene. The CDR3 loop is CASSSGPRLAGGEQYF. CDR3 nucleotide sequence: TGTGCCAGCAGCTCAGGGCCGAGACTAGCGGGAGGAGAGCAGTACTTC.

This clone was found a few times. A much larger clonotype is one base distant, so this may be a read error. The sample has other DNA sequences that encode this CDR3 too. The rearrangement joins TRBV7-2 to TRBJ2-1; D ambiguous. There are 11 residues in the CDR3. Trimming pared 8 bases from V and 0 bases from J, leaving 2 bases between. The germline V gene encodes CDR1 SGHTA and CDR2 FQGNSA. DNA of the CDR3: TGTGCCAGCGGCTCCTACAATGAGCAGTTCTTC. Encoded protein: CASGSYNEQFF.

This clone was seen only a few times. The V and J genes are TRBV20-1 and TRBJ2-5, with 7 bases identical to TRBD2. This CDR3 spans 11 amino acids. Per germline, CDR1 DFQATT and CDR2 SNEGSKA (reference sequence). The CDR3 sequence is CSPSGQETQYF. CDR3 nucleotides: TGCAGCCCTAGCGGCCAAGAGACCCAGTACTTC.

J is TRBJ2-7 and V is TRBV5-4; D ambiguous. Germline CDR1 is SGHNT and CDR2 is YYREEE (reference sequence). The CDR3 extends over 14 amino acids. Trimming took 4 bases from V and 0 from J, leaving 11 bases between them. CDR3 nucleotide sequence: TGTGCCAGCAGCAGTGACCCGAGCTCCTACGAGCAGTACTTC. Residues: CASSSDPSSYEQYF.

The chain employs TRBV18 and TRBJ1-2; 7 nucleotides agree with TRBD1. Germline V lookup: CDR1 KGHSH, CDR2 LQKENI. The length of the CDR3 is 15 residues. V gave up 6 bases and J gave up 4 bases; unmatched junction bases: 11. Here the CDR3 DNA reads TGTGCCAGCTCGTCTAACCTGGACAGGAGCTATGGCTACACCTTC. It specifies CASSSNLDRSYGYTF.

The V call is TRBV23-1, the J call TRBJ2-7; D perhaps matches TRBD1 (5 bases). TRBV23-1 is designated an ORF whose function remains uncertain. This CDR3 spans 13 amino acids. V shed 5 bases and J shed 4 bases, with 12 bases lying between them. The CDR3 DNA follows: TGCGCCAGCAGTGGGGCAGGGCCGTACGAGCAGTACTTC. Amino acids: CASSGAGPYEQYF.

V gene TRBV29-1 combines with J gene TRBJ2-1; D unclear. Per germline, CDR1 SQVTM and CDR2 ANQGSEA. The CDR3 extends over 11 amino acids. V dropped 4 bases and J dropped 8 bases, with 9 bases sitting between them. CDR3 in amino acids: CSVVWIDEQFF. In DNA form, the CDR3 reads TGCAGCGTTGTATGGATAGATGAGCAGTTCTTC.

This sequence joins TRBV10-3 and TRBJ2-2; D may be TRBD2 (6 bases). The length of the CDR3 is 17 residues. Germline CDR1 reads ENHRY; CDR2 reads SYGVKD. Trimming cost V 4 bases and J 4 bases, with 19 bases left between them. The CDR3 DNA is TGTGCCATCAGTGGCAACACGGGAGTCGCAGGCACCGGGGAGCTGTTTTTT. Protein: CAISGNTGVAGTGELFF.

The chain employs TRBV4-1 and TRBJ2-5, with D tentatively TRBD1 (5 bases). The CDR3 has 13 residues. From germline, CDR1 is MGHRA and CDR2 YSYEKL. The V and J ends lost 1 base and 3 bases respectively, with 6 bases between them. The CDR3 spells CASSQGREETQYF. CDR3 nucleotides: TGCGCCAGCAGCCAAGGCAGGGAAGAGACCCAGTACTTC.

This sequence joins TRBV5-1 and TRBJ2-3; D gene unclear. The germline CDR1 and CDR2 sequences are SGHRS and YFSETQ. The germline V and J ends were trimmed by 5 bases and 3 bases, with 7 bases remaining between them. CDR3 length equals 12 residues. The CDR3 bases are TGCGCCAGCAGAAACCCGACAGATACGCAGTATTTT. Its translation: CASRNPTDTQYF. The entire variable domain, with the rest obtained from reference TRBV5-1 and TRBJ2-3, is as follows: KAGVTQTPRYLIKTRGQQVTLSCSPISGHRSVSWYQQTPGQGLQFLFEYFSETQRNKGNFPGRFSGRQFSNSRSEMNVSTLELGDSALYLCASRNPTDTQYFGPGTRLTVL.

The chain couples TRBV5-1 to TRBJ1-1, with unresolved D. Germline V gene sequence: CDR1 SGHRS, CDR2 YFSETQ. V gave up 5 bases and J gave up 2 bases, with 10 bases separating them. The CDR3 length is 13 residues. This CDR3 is CASRFQINTEAFF. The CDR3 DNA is TGCGCCAGCAGATTCCAGATAAACACTGAAGCTTTCTTT.

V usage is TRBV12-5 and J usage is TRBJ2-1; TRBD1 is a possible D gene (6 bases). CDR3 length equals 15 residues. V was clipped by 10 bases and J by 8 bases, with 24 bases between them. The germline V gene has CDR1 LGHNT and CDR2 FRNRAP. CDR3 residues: CATERAGTMFDEQFF. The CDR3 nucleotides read TGTGCTACGGAGAGAGCCGGGACAATGTTCGATGAGCAGTTCTTC.

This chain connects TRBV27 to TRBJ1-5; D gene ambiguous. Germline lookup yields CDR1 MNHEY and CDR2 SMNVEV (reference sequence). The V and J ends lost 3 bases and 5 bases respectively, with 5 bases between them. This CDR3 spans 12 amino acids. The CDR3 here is CASSFRDQPQHF. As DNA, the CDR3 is TGTGCCAGCAGTTTTAGGGATCAGCCCCAGCATTTT.